The present T cell receptor beta chain was sequenced within a study of T cells in Graves' hyperthyroidism and ophthalmopathy. Clinical Activity Scores of at least 3, NOSPECS grades of at least 4 and durations under 3 months characterized ophthalmopathy patients. Fresh 10 ml peripheral blood yielded PBMCs. This clonotype was detected a few times. The antigen is not known. Germline CDR1 is SGHTA and CDR2 is FQGNSA. V lost 5 bases to trimming and J lost 5 bases, with 7 bases between them. CDR3 length: 12 residues. Findings and caveats of the study: Blood also showed most of the thyroid clonotypes that were expanded above 0.001.

Template material for amplifying TCR beta CDR3 regions consisted of RNA transcripts. HTBI primers drove first-round RT-PCR of the TCR CDR3. In TCRdb, the multiplex PCR reads were re-called with MiXCR into one record per CDR3 protein. The sample records some 580,000 distinct CDR3 sequences, 16% being singletons. Sequences were obtained from blood. The chain combines TRBV7-2 with TRBJ1-5; D gene ambiguous. This TCR was sampled from a woman aged 35 to 49 with Graves' ophthalmopathy. This CDR3 is CASSKYDQPQHF. The CDR3, as DNA: TGTGCCAGCAGCAAGTATGATCAGCCCCAGCATTTT.